This passage covers 5 T cell receptor beta chains from one sample sequenced in a study of T cells in Graves' hyperthyroidism and ophthalmopathy (dated by TCRdb to between 2018 and 2020). The library was generated by multiplex PCR. The reads were generated on an Illumina HiSeq 2000. The TCR beta CDR3 regions were amplified from RNA transcripts. The first round of RT-PCR for the TCR CDR3 was performed with the HTBI primer set and the Qiagen OneStep RT-PCR kit. TCRdb passed the public sequencing reads through fastp at Q25 and MiXCR, retaining productive beta sequences. Rows matching on CDR3 protein sequence are summarized as one entry with the most common DNA and genes. The sample contains about 270,000 distinct CDR3 sequences, less than 30% of them found a single time. Clones ranked in the top ten supply about 25% of the sample. Sequenced material: blood. The receptors here all came from a man aged 40-55 years with Graves' hyperthyroidism that later progressed to Graves' ophthalmopathy.

This clonotype was recorded many times. Written as DNA, the CDR3 is TGCAGTGCTAGGGTAGCGGGAGAACAAGAGACCCAGTACTTC. Translation: CSARVAGEQETQYF. V is TRBV20-1 and J is TRBJ2-5, with 9 positions matching TRBD2. The junction had 4 bases not matched to a gene; V was cut back by 3 bases and J by 2 bases. The CDR3 runs 14 residues. Germline V gives CDR1 DFQATT, CDR2 SNEGSKA (reference sequence).

This clonotype was observed many times. The J gene is TRBJ1-1, the V gene TRBV29-1, with TRBD1 matching over 8 bases. Unmatched junction bases numbered 5, after V lost 7 bases and J lost 1 base. The CDR3 covers 13 residues. Germline lookup yields CDR1 SQVTM and CDR2 ANQGSEA. CDR3 bases: TGCAGCGCCAGTACAGGGGGGAACACTGAAGCTTTCTTT. Translated, it gives CSASTGGNTEAFF.

This clonotype was seen at least ten times. The chain uses TRBV6-1 and TRBJ2-5, with D perhaps given as TRBD1 or TRBD2 (7 bases each). There are 17 residues in the CDR3. Per germline, CDR1 MNHNS and CDR2 SASEGT. Trimming left V 6 bases short and J 7 bases short, with 27 bases between. The CDR3 nucleotides are TGTGCCAGCAGCCCACCTAAGAACCAGGGGGGGCAAACGACCCAGTACTTC. Encoded protein: CASSPPKNQGGQTTQYF.

CDR3: CSAGQGVDQPQHF. The DNA for the CDR3 is TGCAGTGCGGGACAGGGCGTCGATCAGCCCCAGCATTTT. This chain joins TRBV20-1 and TRBJ1-5; TRBD1 matches 9 bases. This CDR3 spans 13 amino acids. V was clipped by 6 bases and J by 5 bases; unmatched bases: 5. CDR1 is DFQATT, CDR2 SNEGSKA, per germline (reference sequence).

This clonotype has at least ten counts. This chain uses TRBV10-3 with TRBJ2-5, with D tentatively TRBD1 or TRBD2 (6 bases each). The V and J ends lost 0 bases and 5 bases respectively, with 13 bases between them. CDR3 length: 15 residues. Germline loops: CDR1 ENHRY, CDR2 SYGVKD. The CDR3 DNA reads as TGTGCCATCAGTGAGTCGGCCTTAGGGGGGGAGACCCAGTACTTC. As protein: CAISESALGGETQYF.